The entry that follows covers one TCR beta chain sequence. This receptor's antigen is unknown. Per-base qualities were not stored, and no clone one base away is much larger. This sample includes further DNA sequences coding for the same CDR3. This sample was included in a study of blood T cell repertoires in COVID-19 (dated by TCRdb to the early 2020s). With respect to the entire study: The collaborator samples originated in the United States, Italy and Spain and spanned the acute and convalescent phases of COVID-19. The material from the prospective study consisted of cDNA or gDNA derived from T cells, B-cell-depleted T cells, or PBMCs. Deeply sampled blood TCRbeta repertoires from subjects exposed to, actively infected with, or recovered from COVID-19 were included in the dataset. The repertoires were released in a freely available public database intended as a resource for research on the immune response to SARS-CoV-2. Samples came from the ongoing ImmuneRACE study (first 160 participants) plus 1,254 subjects from 6 global collaborators. Sample metadata almost always included a de-identified subject ID, COVID-19 status, age in years and sex. Where available, HLA class I and class II types were obtained from metadata supplied by the sample provider rather than from assay-based typing. Study-wide findings and limitations: The amount of clinical and demographic metadata varied by source and participant and was provided uncurated.

Another Seattle source contributed samples from volunteer blood donors who had recovered from COVID-19. Whole blood was collected in K2EDTA tubes by collaborating institutions according to the institutions' own protocols. Collaborator samples were shipped for TCRbeta analysis as frozen whole blood, isolated PBMCs, or DNA extracted from either sample type. The CDR3, from cysteine to phenylalanine, totals 13 residues. The sequence is cut down to CDR3 DNA, 39 bases in frame from base 1. CDR1 KGHSH and CDR2 LQKENI were looked up in the germline V gene. V lost 3 bases and J lost 2 bases; the stretch between them is 7 bases long. TCRbeta CDR3 regions were amplified from genomic DNA using the immunoSEQ Assay, a bias-controlled multiplex PCR. In the original analysis: Within the assay, amplification of reference gene primers was used to estimate how many nucleated cells each sample contained. To quantify the absolute abundance of each unique TCRbeta CDR3 rearrangement, sequence reads were collapsed and filtered. For each sample, productive Simpson clonality was calculated as the square root of Simpson's diversity index over productive rearrangements. The table was pulled from immuneACCESS by TCRdb, which kept in-frame rearrangements only. Such tables lose some clones; where checked, under half of the loss comes from unresolved V genes, and the rest has no known cause. Clonal size and the V and J genes are those of that table, whereas D and trimming came from the DNA. This sample is represented by 250,000 to 350,000 clones; 87% of them were singletons. Of the sample, about 2.2% falls within the top ten clones.

Sequencing was performed on peripheral blood. Recombination connected TRBV18 to TRBJ1-2; matching of 5 bases hints at TRBD1 as the D gene. This receptor was obtained from a woman in her forties or fifties who had recovered from COVID-19. The DNA sequence reads TGTGCCAGCTCACCCGACAGCAACTATGGCTACACCTTC. Translated, this is CASSPDSNYGYTF.